The 26 T cell receptor beta chains given below trace back to one sample, sequenced in a study of blood T cell repertoires in COVID-19. Clones were sequenced by immunoSEQ multiplex PCR, and TCRdb holds only the in-frame ones, with some missing. The table has hundreds of thousands of clones, approximately 85% seen once. Material for sequencing was PBMCs or T cells enriched from blood (not recorded which). The receptors were sampled from a woman between 50 and 59 years old with acute COVID-19.

About this clone: At one end, the junction sequence differs from germline, possibly due to a read error. This chain uses TRBV6-2 or TRBV6-3 with TRBJ1-1; a weak D match, TRBD1 (6 bases). CDR1 is MNHEY, CDR2 SVGEGT, per germline. CDR3 length equals 13 residues. Here the CDR3 DNA reads TGTGCCAGCAGTTACAATGACAGGCCCATGATGAACTTT. This codes for CASSYNDRPMMNF.

This clone has more than one count but fewer than ten. The chain uses TRBV6-2 or TRBV6-3 and TRBJ2-7; D might be TRBD1 (5 bases). V dropped 6 bases and J dropped 0 bases, with 15 bases sitting between them. CDR3 length: 15 amino acids. Germline CDR1 is MNHEY and CDR2 is SVGEGT. DNA for the CDR3: TGTGCCAGCAGCCGACAGACCCTAAGCTCCTACGAGCAGTACTTC. It specifies CASSRQTLSSYEQYF.

V gene TRBV10-3 combines with J gene TRBJ2-7; D may be TRBD1 (6 bases). Germline-derived CDR1 and CDR2 are ENHRY and SYGVKD. There are 13 residues in the CDR3. Trimming shortened V by 6 bases and J by 0 bases, and 9 bases separated the two germline ends. The CDR3, as DNA: TGTGCCATCAGCACAGGGTTCTCCTACGAGCAGTACTTC. As protein: CAISTGFSYEQYF.

The chain links TRBV7-8 to TRBJ2-7; 10 bases fit TRBD1. The CDR3 sequence is 16 residues long. V lost 5 bases, J lost 1 base, and 8 bases stayed unmatched. The germline V gene has CDR1 SGHVS and CDR2 FQNEAQ. The CDR3 region has the DNA TGTGCCAGCAGCAAACCCCGGGACAGGGGTTCCTACGAGCAGTACTTC. Its translation: CASSKPRDRGSYEQYF.

This chain uses TRBV6-5 with TRBJ2-3; perhaps TRBD2 as D (6 bases). V lost 4 bases to trimming and J lost 0 bases, with 11 bases between them. CDR1 is MNHEY, CDR2 SVGAGI, per germline. The CDR3 runs 15 residues. The CDR3 nucleotides read TGTGCCAGCAGTTTTAGCGGTAAGAGCACAGATACGCAGTATTTT. Translation gives CASSFSGKSTDTQYF.

V gene TRBV7-2 combines with J gene TRBJ1-2, with D unresolved. CDR1 and CDR2 from the germline V gene are SGHTA and FQGNSA. The ends were cut back, 4 bases at V and 5 bases at J, with 14 bases in the middle. The CDR3 loop spans 14 amino acids. CDR3 sequence: CASSSIQSAYGYTF. CDR3 coding DNA: TGTGCCAGCAGCTCAATACAAAGCGCTTATGGCTACACCTTC.

CDR3 residues: CASSTSRGGQPQHF. In nucleotides, the CDR3 is TGTGCCAGCAGTACCTCCCGGGGGGGACAGCCCCAGCATTTT. The gene calls are TRBV27 and TRBJ1-5; D possibly corresponds to TRBD1 (5 bases). CDR1 MNHEY and CDR2 SMNVEV come from the germline V gene (reference sequence). V was shortened by 5 bases and J by 7 bases, with 15 bases between the two germline ends. The CDR3 spans 14 residues.

The V and J genes are TRBV5-1 and TRBJ1-2; 8 nucleotides line up with TRBD1. CDR1 and CDR2 from the germline V gene are SGHRS and YFSETQ. V shed 4 bases, J shed 2 bases, and the junction held 1 base outside the gene matches. The CDR3 sequence is 13 residues long. This CDR3 reads CASSGQGNYGYTF. The CDR3 DNA is TGCGCCAGCAGCGGACAGGGAAACTATGGCTACACCTTC.

This clone was recorded once. This chain connects TRBV30 to TRBJ2-2, with D possibly matching TRBD1 (5 bases). CDR3 length: 15 amino acids. Trimming cost V 0 bases and J 0 bases, with 8 bases left between them. The germline CDR1 and CDR2 sequences are GTSNPN and SVGIG (reference sequence). The CDR3: CAWSVGAPNTGELFF. The CDR3 nucleotides are TGTGCCTGGAGTGTAGGGGCACCGAACACCGGGGAGCTGTTTTTT.

About this clone itself: The junction does not match germline at one end; this may be a read error. The chain uses TRBV4-2 and TRBJ1-6; D is possibly TRBD1 (6 bases). Germline V gene data show CDR1 as LGHNA and CDR2 as YNFKEQ. The CDR3 contains 16 residues. The CDR3 here is CASSQDGRGYNSPLHF. CDR3 coding DNA: TGTGCCAGCAGTCAAGATGGAAGGGGGTATAATTCACCCCTCCACTTT.

The chain employs TRBV5-5 and TRBJ1-1; 7 bases match TRBD1. Losses at the gene ends were 2 bases for V and 5 bases for J; bases not matched to a gene: 6. The CDR3 extends over 14 amino acids. Germline CDR1 SGHKS, CDR2 YYEKEE (reference sequence). The CDR3 coding sequence is TGTGCCAGCAGCTTCAGGGGGAGGAGTACTGAAGCTTTCTTT. Its translation: CASSFRGRSTEAFF.

This chain links TRBV7-7 with TRBJ2-5; 10 bases agree with TRBD1. CDR3 size: 14 residues. The V and J ends lost 4 bases and 5 bases, in that order; junction bases with no gene match: 4. Germline-derived CDR1 and CDR2 are SSHAT and FNYEAQ (reference sequence). The CDR3 loop reads CASSSDRGMETQYF. CDR3 sequence (DNA): TGTGCCAGCAGCTCGGACAGGGGGATGGAGACCCAGTACTTC.

A single count supports this clone. V gene TRBV3-1 (or the pseudogene TRBV3-2) combines with J gene TRBJ1-2; 9 bases map to TRBD1. Germline-derived CDR1 and CDR2 are LGHDT and YNNKEL (reference sequence). The CDR3 has 13 amino acids. The trim removed 4 bases at V and 7 bases at J, leaving 4 bases unmatched. In nucleotides, the CDR3 is TGTGCCAGCAGCCCGGGACAGGGTCGTGGCTACACCTTC. It specifies CASSPGQGRGYTF.

The gene calls are TRBV13 and TRBJ2-1, with D possibly matching TRBD2 (5 bases). Germline V gene lookup returns CDR1 PRHDT and CDR2 FYEKMQ (reference sequence). V dropped 0 bases and J dropped 14 bases, with 8 bases sitting between them. The CDR3 sequence is 11 residues long. The CDR3, as DNA: TGTGCCAGCAGCTTAGGAACTAGAAAGTTCTTC. Protein product: CASSLGTRKFF.

The V gene is TRBV7-6, the J gene TRBJ2-7; weak D call: TRBD2 (7 bases). Deletions cut 0 bases from V and 4 bases from J, with 13 bases between. The CDR3 sequence is 15 residues long. Germline lookup yields CDR1 SGHVS and CDR2 FNYEAQ. The CDR3 sequence: CASSLAGGGLYEQYF. The CDR3 coding sequence is TGTGCCAGCAGCTTAGCAGGCGGGGGCCTTTACGAGCAGTACTTC.

The chain is built from TRBV25-1 and TRBJ2-1, with TRBD1 matching 10 bases. Per germline, CDR1 MGHDK and CDR2 SYGVNS. There are 15 residues in the CDR3. V shed 5 bases, J shed 5 bases, and the junction held 6 bases outside the gene matches. CDR3 sequence (DNA): TGTGCCAGCAGTAGACAGGGGGCGCAGGACAATGAGCAGTTCTTC. It codes for CASSRQGAQDNEQFF. The full variable domain, its missing parts supplied by reference TRBV25-1 and TRBJ2-1, is EADIYQTPRYLVIGTGKKITLECSQTMGHDKMYWYQQDPGMELHLIHYSYGVNSTEKGDLSSESTVSRIRTEHFPLTLESARPSHTSQYLCASSRQGAQDNEQFFGPGTRLTVL.

This clone has ten or more counts. This sequence joins TRBV7-8 and TRBJ1-5, with 11 bases identical to TRBD1. Germline V gene data show CDR1 as SGHVS and CDR2 as FQNEAQ. The CDR3 consists of 15 residues. With 1 base clipped from V and 6 bases from J, the junction kept 2 bases outside the gene matches. In DNA, the CDR3 is TGTGCCAGCAGCTTAGAGGGGACAGGGGGTCAGCCCCAGCATTTT. It is translated as CASSLEGTGGQPQHF.

The J gene is TRBJ1-4, the V gene TRBV25-1, with a tentative D call TRBD1 (5 bases). The V and J ends lost 5 bases and 7 bases respectively, with 17 bases between them. From germline, CDR1 is MGHDK and CDR2 SYGVNS. The CDR3 is made up of 15 amino acids. The CDR3 DNA follows: TGTGCCAGCAGTCCCCTCGGGGGGAGGGGTGAAAAACTGTTTTTT. This translates into CASSPLGGRGEKLFF.

The V gene is TRBV5-1, the J gene TRBJ1-1; a possible D gene is TRBD1 (5 bases). The CDR3 is made up of 13 amino acids. CDR1 SGHRS and CDR2 YFSETQ come from the germline V gene. V was pared by 6 bases and J by 1 base, with 10 bases between. The CDR3 DNA reads as TGCGCCAGCAAAAAAGGACAGAACACTGAAGCTTTCTTT. Its protein product is CASKKGQNTEAFF.

The chain uses TRBV19 and TRBJ1-5, with TRBD1 matching over 9 bases. V shed 5 bases, J shed 5 bases, and the junction held 4 bases outside the gene matches. The germline gives CDR1 LNHDA, CDR2 SQIVND (reference sequence). The CDR3 has 14 residues. The CDR3 spells CASSVGQGHQPQHF. The CDR3 nucleotides read TGTGCCAGTAGTGTAGGACAGGGGCATCAGCCCCAGCATTTT. Filled out from reference TRBV19 and TRBJ1-5, the complete variable domain reads DGGITQSPKYLFRKEGQNVTLSCEQNLNHDAMYWYRQDPGQGLRLIYYSQIVNDFQKGDIAEGYSVSREKKESFPLTVTSAQKNPTAFYLCASSVGQGHQPQHFGDGTRLSIL.

The chain links TRBV29-1 to TRBJ1-2; D ambiguous. From germline, CDR1 is SQVTM and CDR2 ANQGSEA. The CDR3 runs to 12 residues. V was cut by 7 bases and J by 3 bases, with 12 bases left in between. The CDR3 protein is CSAPRSDYGYTF. In nucleotides, the CDR3 is TGCAGCGCCCCGCGGTCCGACTATGGCTACACCTTC. The complete variable domain, with remaining parts taken from reference TRBV29-1 and TRBJ1-2, reads SAVISQKPSRDICQRGTSLTIQCQVDSQVTMMFWYRQQPGQSLTLIATANQGSEATYESGFVIDKFPISRPNLTFSTLTVSNMSPEDSSIYLCSAPRSDYGYTFGSGTRLTVV.

The chain employs TRBV6-5 and TRBJ1-5, with D perhaps TRBD1 (5 bases). The ends were cut back, 6 bases at V and 3 bases at J, with 15 bases in the middle. CDR3 length: 15 amino acids. CDR1 and CDR2 (germline): MNHEY, SVGAGI. The CDR3 sequence: CASRGEGRSNQPQHF. Here the CDR3 DNA reads TGTGCCAGCAGGGGGGAGGGTCGTTCCAATCAGCCCCAGCATTTT.

The genes are TRBV19 and TRBJ1-5; TRBD1 matches 11 bases. Germline loops: CDR1 LNHDA, CDR2 SQIVND (reference sequence). This CDR3 comprises 18 residues. The J segment lost 5 bases and the V segment lost 4 bases, leaving 13 bases of the junction unmatched. DNA of the CDR3: TGTGCCAGTAGTAAGGACAGGGGGCGCGGTACCCCCTATCAGCCCCAGCATTTT. Encoded protein: CASSKDRGRGTPYQPQHF.

V and J are TRBV7-2 and TRBJ2-2; 7 nucleotides align to TRBD1. Losses at the gene ends were 5 bases for V and 4 bases for J; bases not matched to a gene: 10. The CDR3 has 16 residues. Germline CDR1 and CDR2: SGHTA and FQGNSA. CDR3 sequence (DNA): TGTGCCAGCAGCACCCATAGGGGGCCGGGCACCGGGGAGCTGTTTTTT. Translation gives CASSTHRGPGTGELFF.

This chain joins TRBV5-1 and TRBJ1-1; possibly TRBD1 for D (5 bases). The germline gives CDR1 SGHRS, CDR2 YFSETQ. The CDR3 is 13 amino acids. V lost 1 base and J lost 4, with 8 bases in between. CDR3 coding DNA: TGCGCCAGCAGCTTGTGGGGGGGCACTGAAGCTTTCTTT. This sequence encodes CASSLWGGTEAFF.

The chain combines TRBV30 with TRBJ1-1; TRBD1 aligns across 7 bases. Per the germline V gene, CDR1 is GTSNPN and CDR2 is SVGIG (reference sequence). After removal of 4 bases from V and 5 bases from J, the junction contained 10 bases not matched to a gene. The CDR3 extends over 14 amino acids. CDR3 DNA sequence: TGTGCCTGGAAAAGGACAGGAGGAGGGACTGAAGCTTTCTTT. It is translated as CAWKRTGGGTEAFF.